This TCR beta chain appears in the sequencing data of a study of T cells after yellow fever vaccination. TCRdb re-called the 5' RACE reads with MiXCR, one entry per CDR3 protein. Altogether hundreds of thousands of distinct CDR3 sequences are present, roughly 6.1% being singletons, with the ten largest covering 15%. The ends were cut back, 5 bases at V and 1 base at J, with 14 bases in the middle. This CDR3 comprises 15 residues. Germline V gene data show CDR1 as SGHAT and CDR2 as FQNNGV. This clonotype was observed many times. V gene TRBV11-2 combines with J gene TRBJ1-1, with no clear D. The source of this sequence is a man younger than 45 who received the YFV17D yellow fever vaccine. This material consisted of PBMCs, taken 5 days after the yellow fever booster vaccination. The CDR3: CASSLTGFGNTEAFF. CDR3 nucleotides: TGTGCCAGCAGCCTTACCGGTTTCGGGAACACTGAAGCTTTCTTT. The entire variable domain, with the rest obtained from reference TRBV11-2 and TRBJ1-1, is as follows: EAGVAQSPRYKIIEKRQSVAFWCNPISGHATLYWYQQILGQGPKLLIQFQNNGVVDDSQLPKDRFSAERLKGVDSTLKIQPAKLEDSAVYLCASSLTGFGNTEAFFGQGTRLTVV.